Listed below are T cell receptor beta chains from one sample, sequenced in a study of T-cell memory formation after mild COVID-19. MiXCR, applied by TCRdb to the 5' RACE reads, yields one record per CDR3 protein. The sample records 530,000 or so distinct CDR3 sequences, 15% to 20% being singletons. What was sequenced was PBMCs or a T cell subset sorted from them (not recorded which). The receptors shown here come from an adult woman who had mild COVID-19 (a few samples of this study predate the infection). Cell type and time point are not known. The CDR3 runs from the conserved cysteine through the conserved F or W. Part of the rows lack a size; the others show once, few, many or a class for expanded clones.

size: few; V: TRBV3-1; J: TRBJ1-1; CDR3: CASSTRDSMNTEAFF
size: many; V: TRBV20-1; J: TRBJ2-7; CDR3: CSAKPGTGIYEQYF
size: few; V: TRBV6-6; J: TRBJ1-3; CDR3: CASSFSVKTGNGNTIYF
size: few; V: TRBV6-1; J: TRBJ2-1; CDR3: CASSERLNNEQFF
size: many; V: TRBV7-8; J: TRBJ2-3; CDR3: CASSLWWDTQYF
size: few; V: TRBV25-1; J: TRBJ2-7; CDR3: CASSAGPGYEQYF
size: few; V: TRBV5-1; J: TRBJ2-1; CDR3: CASSYDREGVF
size: .; V: TRBV23-1; J: TRBJ2-7; CDR3: CASSLKGAEQYF
size: few; V: TRBV30; J: TRBJ1-1; CDR3: CAWSVNSQQAFF
size: few; V: TRBV7-2; J: TRBJ2-1; CDR3: CASSGGRPSSYNEQFF
size: .; V: TRBV5-1; J: TRBJ2-1; CDR3: CASVRGSVGDEQFF
size: few; V: TRBV30; J: TRBJ2-1; CDR3: CARSGGAYNEQFF
size: .; V: TRBV4-3; J: TRBJ1-6; CDR3: CASSQDWTGENSPLHF
size: .; V: TRBV5-6; J: TRBJ1-1; CDR3: CASSFTTGRNTEAFF
size: few; V: TRBV3-1; J: TRBJ2-7; CDR3: CASSQANRVGEQYF
size: .; V: TRBV3-1; J: TRBJ1-2; CDR3: CASSQDGQSYGYTF
size: .; V: TRBV6-2/TRBV6-3; J: TRBJ1-3; CDR3: CASSLRNTIYF
size: few; V: TRBV5-4; J: TRBJ2-1; CDR3: CASSLVGFTDEQFF
size: many; V: TRBV27; J: TRBJ1-5; CDR3: CASSQTVDLFGGNQPQHF
size: .; V: TRBV30; J: TRBJ2-5; CDR3: CAWNRGSETQYF
size: .; V: TRBV30; J: TRBJ1-2; CDR3: CAWDHPGQKNYGYTF
size: .; V: TRBV10-3; J: TRBJ2-1; CDR3: CAISESLNPNEQFF
size: many; V: TRBV19; J: TRBJ2-7; CDR3: CASSPGLSYEQYF
size: .; V: TRBV6-2/TRBV6-3; J: TRBJ2-5; CDR3: CASRIAGGETQYF
size: few; V: TRBV7-9; J: TRBJ2-3; CDR3: CASSTVAAHTDTQYF
size: few; V: TRBV6-2/TRBV6-3; J: TRBJ2-3; CDR3: CASRRGSTDTQYF
size: .; V: TRBV4-1; J: TRBJ1-1; CDR3: CASSPEQGADEAFF
size: .; V: TRBV28; J: TRBJ2-7; CDR3: CASRGQAEQYF
size: few; V: TRBV7-2; J: TRBJ1-4; CDR3: CASSLVGPATNEKLFF
size: .; V: TRBV5-6; J: TRBJ2-1; CDR3: CASSLRTSGMVGEQFF
size: .; V: TRBV7-9; J: TRBJ2-2; CDR3: CASSYPGTETNTGELFF
size: .; V: TRBV5-1; J: TRBJ2-3; CDR3: CASSFTQVGTDTQYF
size: .; V: TRBV7-2; J: TRBJ2-3; CDR3: CASSFIDNTDTQYF
size: few; V: TRBV7-2; J: TRBJ1-2; CDR3: CASSYSGVMYGYTF
size: few; V: TRBV10-3; J: TRBJ1-4; CDR3: CATSGPANEKLFF
size: .; V: TRBV5-1; J: TRBJ1-1; CDR3: CASRLRVSLTEAFF
size: .; V: TRBV15; J: TRBJ2-7; CDR3: CATSRDLKVQGGWYEQYF
size: .; V: TRBV3-1; J: TRBJ1-4; CDR3: CASSQDSWGEKLFF
size: few; V: TRBV12-3/TRBV12-4; J: TRBJ2-6; CDR3: CATIRAGANVLTF
size: .; V: TRBV4-1; J: TRBJ1-1; CDR3: CASSQDFGVPEAFF
size: .; V: TRBV5-1; J: TRBJ1-2; CDR3: CASSARSYGYTF
size: .; V: TRBV30; J: TRBJ1-5; CDR3: CAWSPLGSGSNQPQHF
size: few; V: TRBV29-1; J: TRBJ2-5; CDR3: CSVLETGGLGTQYF
size: few; V: TRBV11-2; J: TRBJ1-2; CDR3: CASSSVGGLYGYTF
size: few; V: TRBV7-2; J: TRBJ2-7; CDR3: CASSSKQGGEQYF
size: few; V: TRBV20-1; J: TRBJ2-4; CDR3: CSARAGGKNIQYF
size: few; V: TRBV9; J: TRBJ2-7; CDR3: CASSVGPLAPSSYEQYF
size: .; V: TRBV18; J: TRBJ1-5; CDR3: CASSDRSNQPQHF
size: few; V: TRBV4-3; J: TRBJ1-2; CDR3: CASSQDNRANYGYTF
size: .; V: TRBV29-1; J: TRBJ1-1; CDR3: CSVVTGVFTEAFF
size: .; V: TRBV3-1; J: TRBJ1-2; CDR3: CASSQGMEGGFNYGYTF
size: .; V: TRBV12-3/TRBV12-4; J: TRBJ2-1; CDR3: CASSLLGLSTDEQFF